The source of this T cell receptor beta chain is a study of T cell repertoires in cytomegalovirus infection. MiXCR was run by TCRdb on the reads, yielding one entry per CDR3 protein. The sample records some 350,000 distinct CDR3 sequences, approximately 35% being singletons. Comments on this clonotype: Its target is not known.

V was trimmed by 0 bases and J by 6 bases, leaving 12 bases between them. CDR3 length equals 15 residues. Germline V CDR1 and CDR2: LNHNV, YYDKDF (reference sequence). This receptor was obtained from a human donor in good health (CMV status not recorded). Some clones in this sample may be carry-over from other donors' samples. The chain couples TRBV15 to TRBJ1-5; TRBD1 might be the D (6 bases). Here the sequenced sample was cultured PBMCs, taken from culture after CMV antigen stimulation. The CDR3 here is CATSRDGGGGQPQHF. In DNA form, the CDR3 reads TGTGCCACCAGCAGAGATGGGGGAGGGGGTCAGCCCCAGCATTTT.